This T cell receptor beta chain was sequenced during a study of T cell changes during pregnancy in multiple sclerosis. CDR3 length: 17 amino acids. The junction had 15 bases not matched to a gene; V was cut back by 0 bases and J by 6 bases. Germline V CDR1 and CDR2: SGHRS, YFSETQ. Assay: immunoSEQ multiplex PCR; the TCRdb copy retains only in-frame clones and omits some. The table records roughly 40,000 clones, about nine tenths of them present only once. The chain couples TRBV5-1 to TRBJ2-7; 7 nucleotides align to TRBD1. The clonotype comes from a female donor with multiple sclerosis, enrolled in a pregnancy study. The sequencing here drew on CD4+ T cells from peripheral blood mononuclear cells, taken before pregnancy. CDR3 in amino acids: CASSLGATGELTVEQYF. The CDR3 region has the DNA TGCGCCAGCAGCTTGGGGGCTACAGGGGAACTTACGGTCGAGCAGTACTTC.